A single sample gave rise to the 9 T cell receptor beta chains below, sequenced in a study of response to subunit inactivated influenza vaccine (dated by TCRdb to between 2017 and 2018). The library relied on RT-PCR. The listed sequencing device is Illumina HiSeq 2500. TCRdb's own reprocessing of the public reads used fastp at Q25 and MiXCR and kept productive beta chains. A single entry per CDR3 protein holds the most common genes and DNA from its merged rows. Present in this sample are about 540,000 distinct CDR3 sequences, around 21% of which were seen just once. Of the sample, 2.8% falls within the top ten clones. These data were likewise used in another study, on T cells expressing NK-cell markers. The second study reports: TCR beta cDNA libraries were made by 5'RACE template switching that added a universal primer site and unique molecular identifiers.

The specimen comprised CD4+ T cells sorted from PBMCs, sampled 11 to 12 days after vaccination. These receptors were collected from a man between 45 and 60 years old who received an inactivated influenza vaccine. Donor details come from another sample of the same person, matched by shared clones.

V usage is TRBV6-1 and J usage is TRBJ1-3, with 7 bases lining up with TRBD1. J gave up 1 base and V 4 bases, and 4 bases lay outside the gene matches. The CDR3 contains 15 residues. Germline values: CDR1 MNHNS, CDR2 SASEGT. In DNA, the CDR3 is TGTGCCAGCAGTGCCTCAGGGGGTTCTGGAAACACCATATATTTT. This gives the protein CASSASGGSGNTIYF.

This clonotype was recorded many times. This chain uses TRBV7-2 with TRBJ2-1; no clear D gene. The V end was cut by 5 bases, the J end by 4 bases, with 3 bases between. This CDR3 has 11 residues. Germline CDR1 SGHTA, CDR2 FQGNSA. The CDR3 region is CASSNYNEQFF. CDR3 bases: TGTGCCAGCAGCAATTACAATGAGCAGTTCTTC.

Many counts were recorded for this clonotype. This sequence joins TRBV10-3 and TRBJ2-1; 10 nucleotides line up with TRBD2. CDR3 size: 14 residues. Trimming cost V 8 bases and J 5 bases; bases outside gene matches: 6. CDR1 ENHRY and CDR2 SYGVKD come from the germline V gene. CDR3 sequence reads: CAIEAGGRNNEQFF. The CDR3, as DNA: TGTGCCATCGAAGCGGGGGGGAGAAACAATGAGCAGTTCTTC.

The CDR3 region is CASGDGRAVDEQFF. In DNA form, the CDR3 reads TGTGCCAGCGGGGACGGGAGGGCCGTGGATGAGCAGTTCTTC. V gene TRBV7-2 combines with J gene TRBJ2-1, with TRBD2 identical over 8 bases. Trimming cost V 8 bases and J 8 bases; bases outside gene matches: 11. The CDR3 totals 14 residues. Germline CDR1 is SGHTA and CDR2 is FQGNSA.

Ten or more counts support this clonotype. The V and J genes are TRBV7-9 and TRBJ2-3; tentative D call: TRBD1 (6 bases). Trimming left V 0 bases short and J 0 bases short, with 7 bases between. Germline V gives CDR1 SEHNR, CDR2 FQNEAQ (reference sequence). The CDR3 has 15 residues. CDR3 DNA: TGTGCCAGCAGCTTAGCACAGGGAAGCACAGATACGCAGTATTTT. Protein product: CASSLAQGSTDTQYF.

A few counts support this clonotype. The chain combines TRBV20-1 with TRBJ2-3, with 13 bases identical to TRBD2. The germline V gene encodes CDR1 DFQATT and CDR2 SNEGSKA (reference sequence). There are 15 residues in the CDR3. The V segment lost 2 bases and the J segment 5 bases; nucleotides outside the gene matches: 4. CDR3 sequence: CSARPGLAGIDTQYF. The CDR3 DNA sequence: TGCAGTGCTAGACCGGGACTAGCGGGAATAGATACGCAGTATTTT.

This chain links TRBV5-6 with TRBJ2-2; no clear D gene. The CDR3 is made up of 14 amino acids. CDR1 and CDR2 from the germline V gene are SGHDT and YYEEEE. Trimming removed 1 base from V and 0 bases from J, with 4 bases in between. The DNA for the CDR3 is TGTGCCAGCAGCTTGCCCTCGAACACCGGGGAGCTGTTTTTT. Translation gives CASSLPSNTGELFF. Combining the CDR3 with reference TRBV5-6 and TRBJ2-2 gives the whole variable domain DAGVTQSPTHLIKTRGQQVTLRCSPKSGHDTVSWYQQALGQGPQFIFQYYEEEERQRGNFPDRFSGHQFPNYSSELNVNALLLGDSALYLCASSLPSNTGELFFGEGSRLTVL.

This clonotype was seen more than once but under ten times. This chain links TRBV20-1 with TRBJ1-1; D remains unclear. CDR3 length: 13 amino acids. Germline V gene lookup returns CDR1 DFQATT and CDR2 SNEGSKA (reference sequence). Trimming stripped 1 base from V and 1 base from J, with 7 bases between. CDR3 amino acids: CSARGTANTEAFF. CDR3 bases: TGCAGTGCTAGAGGGACGGCGAACACTGAAGCTTTCTTT.

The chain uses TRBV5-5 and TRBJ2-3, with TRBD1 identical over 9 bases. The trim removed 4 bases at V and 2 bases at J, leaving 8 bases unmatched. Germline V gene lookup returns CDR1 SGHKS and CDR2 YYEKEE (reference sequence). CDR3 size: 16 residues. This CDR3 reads CASSLGTGSITDTQYF. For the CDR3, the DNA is TGTGCCAGCAGCCTTGGGACAGGGAGTATCACAGATACGCAGTATTTT.